The 32 T cell receptor beta chains given below trace back to one sample, sequenced in a study of cytomegalovirus exposure and HLA in healthy donors. Clones were read by immunoSEQ multiplex PCR, and TCRdb kept only the in-frame ones, dropping some. Of 150,000 to 200,000 clones listed, 89% are singletons. Sequencing was done on a sample of PBMCs. The receptors derive from a man between 18 and 35 years old in good health and CMV-seropositive.

The chain couples TRBV7-2 to TRBJ2-5; perhaps TRBD2 as D (6 bases). This CDR3 spans 13 amino acids. Trimming cost V 5 bases and J 2 bases, with 9 bases left between them. The V gene's germline CDR1 is SGHTA and CDR2 FQGNSA. CDR3 loop: CASSRTTQETQYF. CDR3 bases: TGTGCCAGCAGCCGGACTACACAAGAGACCCAGTACTTC. The variable domain in full, completed from reference TRBV7-2 and TRBJ2-5, reads GAGVSQSPSNKVTEKGKDVELRCDPISGHTALYWYRQSLGQGLEFLIYFQGNSAPDKSGLPSDRFSAERTGGSVSTLTIQRTQQEDSAVYLCASSRTTQETQYFGPGTRLLVL.

J is TRBJ1-1 and V is TRBV18; no definite D call. The V gene's germline CDR1 is KGHSH and CDR2 LQKENI. V lost 2 bases and J 4 bases, leaving 11 bases between the germline ends. The length of the CDR3 is 14 residues. In DNA, the CDR3 is TGTGCCAGCTCACCAGGTACTGAGGGCACTGAAGCTTTCTTT. It specifies CASSPGTEGTEAFF.

The chain couples TRBV6-5 to TRBJ2-1; TRBD2 matches 7 bases. This CDR3 has 13 amino acids. Trimming cost V 4 bases and J 6 bases; bases outside gene matches: 3. Germline V gene data show CDR1 as MNHEY and CDR2 as SVGAGI. CDR3 nucleotides: TGTGCCAGCAGTTTGGGACTACCCAATGAGCAGTTCTTC. It translates to CASSLGLPNEQFF.

The chain joins TRBV28 to TRBJ2-7, with 12 positions matching TRBD2. There are 13 residues in the CDR3. Losses at the gene ends were 10 bases for V and 5 bases for J; bases not matched to a gene: 6. Germline values: CDR1 MDHEN, CDR2 SYDVKM. The chain's CDR3 is CAIRTSGEHEQYF. The CDR3 DNA reads TGTGCCATCCGGACTAGCGGGGAGCACGAGCAGTACTTC.

This chain connects TRBV21-1 to TRBJ1-3; the table calls TRBD1, which could not be checked here. TRBV21-1 is reported as a pseudogene. The CDR3 extends over 16 amino acids. CDR3 protein: CASSSRTAASGNTIYF. CDR3 nucleotide sequence: TGTGCCAGCAGCTCCCGGACAGCCGCCTCTGGAAACACCATATATTTT.

CDR3 amino acids: CASTRLAGGEGELFF. The CDR3 DNA is TGTGCCAGCACCCGTCTAGCGGGAGGAGAAGGGGAGCTGTTTTTT. V and J are TRBV7-8 and TRBJ2-2, with TRBD2 matching 11 bases. Germline CDR1 is SGHVS and CDR2 is FQNEAQ. The ends lost 7 bases at V and 8 bases at J; junction bases unmatched: 9. The CDR3 is 15 amino acids.

This rearrangement joins TRBV7-2 to TRBJ2-2; D unresolved. The CDR3 extends over 13 amino acids. With 5 bases removed from V and 4 bases from J, the gap between germline ends came to 8 bases. Germline CDR1 reads SGHTA; CDR2 reads FQGNSA. CDR3 in DNA: TGTGCCAGCAGCCTAAGAGTCACCGGGGAGCTGTTTTTT. Protein product: CASSLRVTGELFF.

This clone was counted between two and nine times. Germline is not matched at one junction end, which may reflect a read error. The rearrangement uses TRBV7-7 and TRBJ2-7; 10 nucleotides line up with TRBD1. Germline assignment: CDR1 SSHAT and CDR2 FNYEAQ (reference sequence). The CDR3 spans 15 residues. The CDR3 is CASSLGTGDTYEQYF. The CDR3 nucleotides are TGTGCTAGCAGCCTTGGGACAGGGGATACCTACGAGCAGTACTTC. Variable domain in full (rest from reference TRBV7-7 and TRBJ2-7): GAGVSQSPRYKVTKRGQDVTLRCDPISSHATLYWYQQALGQGPEFLTYFNYEAQPDKSGLPSDRFSAERPEGSISTLTIQRTEQRDSAMYRCASSLGTGDTYEQYFGPGTRLTVT.

V and J are TRBV9 and TRBJ2-1; 10 bases map to TRBD2. V was pared by 5 bases and J by 3 bases, with 8 bases of the junction left unmatched. CDR3 size: 16 residues. CDR1 and CDR2 from the germline V gene are SGDLS and YYNGEE. The CDR3 region is CASRGKAGGDYNEQFF. The CDR3 DNA follows: TGTGCCAGCAGAGGTAAAGCGGGAGGGGACTACAATGAGCAGTTCTTC.

The genes are TRBV11-3 and TRBJ2-2, with 8 bases lining up with TRBD2. CDR3 length: 15 residues. Germline trimming cut 3 bases from V and 4 bases from J; bases unmatched to any gene: 4. Germline assignment: CDR1 SGHNT and CDR2 YENEEA. CDR3 coding DNA: TGTGCCAGCAGCTTGGAGACTAGCGTCACCGGGGAGCTGTTTTTT. As protein: CASSLETSVTGELFF. Combining the CDR3 with reference TRBV11-3 and TRBJ2-2 gives the whole variable domain EAGVVQSPRYKIIEKKQPVAFWCNPISGHNTLYWYLQNLGQGPELLIRYENEEAVDDSQLPKDRFSAERLKGVDSTLKIQPAELGDSAVYLCASSLETSVTGELFFGEGSRLTVL.

The rearrangement links TRBV7-3 to TRBJ2-1, with D tentatively TRBD2 (5 bases). The CDR3 has 16 residues. CDR1 is SGHTA and CDR2 is FQGTGA in the germline V gene. V was shortened by 2 bases and J by 9 bases, with 20 bases between the two germline ends. CDR3 coding DNA: TGTGCCAGCAGCTTATTCCCACTAGGAAATGGTGGTGAGCAGTTCTTC. Amino acid sequence: CASSLFPLGNGGEQFF.

This clone was recorded only once. V is TRBV27 and J is TRBJ2-2; D possibly corresponds to TRBD1 (5 bases). V was cut by 5 bases and J by 5 bases, with 15 bases left in between. The germline V gene has CDR1 MNHEY and CDR2 SMNVEV (reference sequence). The CDR3 has 15 residues. The CDR3 nucleotides are TGTGCCAGCAGTAGCACAGGCCTGGGGACCGGGGAGCTGTTTTTT. Its protein product is CASSSTGLGTGELFF.

V gene TRBV6-1 combines with J gene TRBJ2-3, with 7 bases that match TRBD1. With V trimmed by 3 bases and J by 0 bases, 9 bases remained unmatched. Per germline, CDR1 MNHNS and CDR2 SASEGT. There are 17 residues in the CDR3. The CDR3 DNA is TGTGCCAGCAGTGACCCAGGGGGTCGCCCTAGCACAGATACGCAGTATTTT. Encoded protein: CASSDPGGRPSTDTQYF.

The chain is built from TRBV5-1 and TRBJ2-7; 9 nucleotides align to TRBD2. Trimming took 0 bases from V and 1 from J; bases not matched to a gene: 8. The germline gives CDR1 SGHRS, CDR2 YFSETQ. The CDR3 covers 17 residues. CDR3 nucleotide sequence: TGCGCCAGCAGCTTGGCGGGGTCTAGCGGGGCATCCTACGAGCAGTACTTC. It encodes CASSLAGSSGASYEQYF.

This chain uses TRBV27 with TRBJ2-1; TRBD2 matches at 9 bases. V lost 4 bases and J lost 3; bases outside the gene matches: 7. CDR1 is MNHEY, CDR2 SMNVEV, per germline (reference sequence). The CDR3 runs to 16 residues. The CDR3 DNA is TGTGCCAGCAGTTCCGGCCTAGCGGGGCACTACAATGAGCAGTTCTTC. This gives the protein CASSSGLAGHYNEQFF.

CDR3 amino acids: CASSHIAGGFDTEAFF. Written as DNA, the CDR3 is TGTGCCAGCAGCCATATCGCGGGGGGCTTCGACACTGAAGCTTTCTTT. V and J are TRBV9 and TRBJ1-1, with D perhaps matching TRBD1 (6 bases). Trimming shortened V by 4 bases and J by 3 bases, and 19 bases separated the two germline ends. Germline values: CDR1 SGDLS, CDR2 YYNGEE. The length of the CDR3 is 16 residues.

The V and J genes are TRBV2 and TRBJ2-2, with a weak D call TRBD2 (6 bases). The CDR3 has 14 residues. The germline gives CDR1 SNHLY, CDR2 FYNNEI. The V end lost 7 bases, the J end lost 5 bases, and 14 bases lay between the germline ends. The CDR3 DNA reads TGTGCCAGCAACGGGGGAGTTCGGACCGGGGAGCTGTTTTTT. It encodes CASNGGVRTGELFF.

This clone was detected once. The chain couples TRBV5-1 to TRBJ1-1; D gene uncertain. Germline CDR1 is SGHRS and CDR2 is YFSETQ. The V and J ends lost 2 bases and 1 base respectively, with 6 bases between them. The CDR3 is 13 amino acids. The CDR3 is CASSFAENTEAFF. In DNA, the CDR3 is TGCGCCAGCAGCTTCGCGGAGAACACTGAAGCTTTCTTT.

The CDR3 protein is CASSSSGSAIDTQYF. The CDR3 region has the DNA TGTGCCAGCAGCTCCAGCGGGAGTGCCATAGATACGCAGTATTTT. The chain combines TRBV11-2 with TRBJ2-3, with 8 bases identical to TRBD2. Germline assignment: CDR1 SGHAT and CDR2 FQNNGV. CDR3 length equals 15 residues. V lost 4 bases, J lost 5 bases, and 8 bases stayed unmatched. The entire variable domain, with the rest obtained from reference TRBV11-2 and TRBJ2-3, is as follows: EAGVAQSPRYKIIEKRQSVAFWCNPISGHATLYWYQQILGQGPKLLIQFQNNGVVDDSQLPKDRFSAERLKGVDSTLKIQPAKLEDSAVYLCASSSSGSAIDTQYFGPGTRLTVL.

The V and J genes are TRBV6-5 and TRBJ2-3; TRBD2 aligns across 7 bases. The V and J ends lost 2 bases and 1 base, in that order; junction bases with no gene match: 3. CDR3 size: 15 residues. Germline assignment: CDR1 MNHEY and CDR2 SVGAGI. The CDR3 reads CASSYTAGGTDTQYF. In nucleotides, the CDR3 is TGTGCCAGCAGTTACACGGCGGGAGGCACAGATACGCAGTATTTT.

The chain employs TRBV5-6 and TRBJ2-2; a weak D match, TRBD1 (6 bases). CDR1 is SGHDT and CDR2 is YYEEEE in the germline V gene. CDR3 size: 16 residues. The V gene lost 4 bases and the J gene lost 1 base, with 14 bases spanning the gap. This CDR3 is CASSADRPLNTGELFF. Written as DNA, the CDR3 is TGTGCCAGCAGCGCAGACAGGCCTCTGAACACCGGGGAGCTGTTTTTT.

The CDR3 DNA reads as TGTGCCAGCAGTATAGGACAGGGGCACTATGGCTACACCTTC. It yields the protein CASSIGQGHYGYTF. The chain carries TRBV28 and TRBJ1-2; the match to TRBD1 covers 9 bases. Looked up from germline, CDR1 is MDHEN and CDR2 is SYDVKM. V shed 5 bases and J 3 bases; nucleotides not matched to a gene: 4. The CDR3 spans 14 residues.

V usage is TRBV19 and J usage is TRBJ1-1; possible D gene TRBD1, 6 bases. This CDR3 comprises 14 residues. With 7 bases removed from V and 1 base from J, the gap between germline ends came to 13 bases. Germline values: CDR1 LNHDA, CDR2 SQIVND (reference sequence). The CDR3: CASMKGDKNTEAFF. The DNA for the CDR3 is TGTGCCAGTATGAAAGGGGACAAGAACACTGAAGCTTTCTTT.

This chain joins TRBV9 and TRBJ2-3; D gene uncertain. Deletions cut 5 bases from V and 2 bases from J, with 12 bases between. The CDR3 sequence is 14 residues long. Germline V gene lookup returns CDR1 SGDLS and CDR2 YYNGEE. In DNA form, the CDR3 reads TGTGCCAGCAGTGCCGGGTCCTACACAGATACGCAGTATTTT. It encodes CASSAGSYTDTQYF. The variable domain in full, with the rest retrieved from reference TRBV9 and TRBJ2-3, is DSGVTQTPKHLITATGQRVTLRCSPRSGDLSVYWYQQSLDQGLQFLIQYYNGEERAKGNILERFSAQQFPDLHSELNLSSLELGDSALYFCASSAGSYTDTQYFGPGTRLTVL.

The gene calls are TRBV4-2 and TRBJ2-7, with a possible D match to TRBD2 (5 bases). The ends were cut back, 0 bases at V and 5 bases at J, with 20 bases in the middle. The CDR3 sequence is 17 residues long. Germline V gene sequence: CDR1 LGHNA, CDR2 YNFKEQ. The CDR3 sequence is CASSQDPSGSGTDEQYF. The DNA of the CDR3 is TGTGCCAGCAGCCAAGACCCGTCGGGATCGGGAACAGACGAGCAGTACTTC.

The chain recombines TRBV11-2 with TRBJ2-1; 16 positions match TRBD2. From germline, CDR1 is SGHAT and CDR2 FQNNGV. The CDR3 contains 17 residues. J gave up 7 bases and V 5 bases, and 8 bases lay outside the gene matches. Here the CDR3 reads CASSIGTSGRATNEQFF. In DNA form, the CDR3 reads TGTGCCAGCAGCATCGGGACTAGCGGGAGGGCCACTAATGAGCAGTTCTTC.

This clone was counted between two and nine times. The V call is TRBV19, the J call TRBJ2-7; 9 bases align to TRBD2. Germline lookup yields CDR1 LNHDA and CDR2 SQIVND (reference sequence). With 5 bases clipped from V and 2 bases from J, the junction kept 4 bases outside the gene matches. This CDR3 region has 14 residues. CDR3 sequence (DNA): TGTGCCAGTAGTTTGACTAGCGGTACCTACGAGCAGTACTTC. Its translation is CASSLTSGTYEQYF.

The chain carries TRBV7-9 and TRBJ2-3; TRBD2 agrees at 14 bases. The CDR3 sequence is 18 residues long. J lost 5 bases, V lost 4 bases, and 11 bases had no gene match. Germline V lookup: CDR1 SEHNR, CDR2 FQNEAQ (reference sequence). The CDR3 loop is CASSSHWTSGRLVDTQYF. The DNA of the CDR3 is TGTGCCAGCAGCTCCCACTGGACTAGCGGGAGGTTGGTAGATACGCAGTATTTT.

V is TRBV29-1 and J is TRBJ2-1; a weak D match, TRBD1 (6 bases). The V end lost 7 bases, the J end lost 0 bases, and 22 bases lay between the germline ends. Germline V gene data show CDR1 as SQVTM and CDR2 as ANQGSEA. The CDR3 is 17 residues long. The chain's CDR3 is CSGSTSLQGSSYNEQFF. The CDR3, as DNA: TGCAGCGGTTCGACGTCCCTGCAGGGGAGCTCCTACAATGAGCAGTTCTTC.

The chain joins TRBV29-1 to TRBJ2-7; 10 nucleotides match TRBD1. Germline lookup yields CDR1 SQVTM and CDR2 ANQGSEA. The trim removed 6 bases at V and 6 bases at J, leaving 8 bases unmatched. The CDR3 has 13 residues. DNA for the CDR3: TGCAGCGTAGCGGACAGGGGGACAGTCGAGCAGTACTTC. It is translated as CSVADRGTVEQYF.

This clone was detected only once. This chain uses TRBV7-3 with TRBJ2-5, with 7 bases fitting TRBD2. CDR1 and CDR2 (germline): SGHTA, FQGTGA. The CDR3 is 13 amino acids. V shed 5 bases and J 1 base; nucleotides not matched to a gene: 1. Here the CDR3 reads CASSRGVQETQYF. CDR3 coding DNA: TGTGCCAGCAGCCGGGGGGTCCAAGAGACCCAGTACTTC. Drawing the rest from reference TRBV7-3 and TRBJ2-5, the complete variable domain is GAGVSQTPSNKVTEKGKYVELRCDPISGHTALYWYRQSLGQGPEFLIYFQGTGAADDSGLPNDRFFAVRPEGSVSTLKIQRTERGDSAVYLCASSRGVQETQYFGPGTRLLVL.

V gene TRBV4-2 combines with J gene TRBJ2-7; a weak D match, TRBD2 (6 bases). The germline CDR1 and CDR2 sequences are LGHNA and YNFKEQ. The CDR3 totals 13 residues. V was trimmed by 1 base and J by 5 bases, leaving 9 bases between them. The CDR3: CASSQGRVHEQYF. In DNA form, the CDR3 reads TGTGCCAGCAGCCAAGGGAGGGTCCACGAGCAGTACTTC.